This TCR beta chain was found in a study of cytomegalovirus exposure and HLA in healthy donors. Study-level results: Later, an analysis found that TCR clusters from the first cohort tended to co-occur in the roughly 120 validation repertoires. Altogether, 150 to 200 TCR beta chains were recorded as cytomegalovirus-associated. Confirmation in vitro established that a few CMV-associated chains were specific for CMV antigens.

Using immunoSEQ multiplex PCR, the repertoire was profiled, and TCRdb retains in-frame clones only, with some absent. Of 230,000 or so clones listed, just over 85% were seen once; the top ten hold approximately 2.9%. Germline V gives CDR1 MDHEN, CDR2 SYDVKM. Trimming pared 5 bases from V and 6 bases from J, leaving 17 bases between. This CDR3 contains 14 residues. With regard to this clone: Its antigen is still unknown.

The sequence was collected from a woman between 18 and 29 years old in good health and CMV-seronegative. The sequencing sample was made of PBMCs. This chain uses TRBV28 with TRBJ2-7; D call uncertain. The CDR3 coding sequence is TGTGCCAGCAGTCGACATCTTAGACGCCTCGAGCAGTACTTC. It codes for CASSRHLRRLEQYF.